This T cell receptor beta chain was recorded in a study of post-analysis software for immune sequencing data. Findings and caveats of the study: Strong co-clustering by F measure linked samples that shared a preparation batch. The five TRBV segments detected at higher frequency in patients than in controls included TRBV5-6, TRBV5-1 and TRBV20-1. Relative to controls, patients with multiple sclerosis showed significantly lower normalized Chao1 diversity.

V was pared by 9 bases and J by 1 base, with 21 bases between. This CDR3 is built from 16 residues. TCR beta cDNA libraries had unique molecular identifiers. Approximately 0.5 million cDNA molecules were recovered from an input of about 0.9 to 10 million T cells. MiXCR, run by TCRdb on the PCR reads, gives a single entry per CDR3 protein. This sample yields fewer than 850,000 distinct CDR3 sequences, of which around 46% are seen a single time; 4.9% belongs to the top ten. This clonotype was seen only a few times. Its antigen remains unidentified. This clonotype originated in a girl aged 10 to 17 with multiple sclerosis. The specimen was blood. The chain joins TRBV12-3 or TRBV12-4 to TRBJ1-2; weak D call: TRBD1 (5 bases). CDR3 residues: CASSRRGGFINYGYTF. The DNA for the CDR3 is TGTGCCAGTAGTCGTAGGGGTGGCTTTATTAACTATGGCTACACCTTC.